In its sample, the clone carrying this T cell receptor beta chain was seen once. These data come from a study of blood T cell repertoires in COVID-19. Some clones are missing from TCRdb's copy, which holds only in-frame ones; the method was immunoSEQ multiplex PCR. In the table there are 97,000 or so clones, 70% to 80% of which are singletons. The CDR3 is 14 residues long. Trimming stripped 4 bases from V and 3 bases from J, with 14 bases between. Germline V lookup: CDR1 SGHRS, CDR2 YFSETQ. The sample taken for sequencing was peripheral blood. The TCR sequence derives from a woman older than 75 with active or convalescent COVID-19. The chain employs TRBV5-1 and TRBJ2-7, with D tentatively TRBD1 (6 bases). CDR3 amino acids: CASSVDRSSYEQYF. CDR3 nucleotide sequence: TGCGCCAGCAGCGTAGACAGGAGTAGCTACGAGCAGTACTTC.